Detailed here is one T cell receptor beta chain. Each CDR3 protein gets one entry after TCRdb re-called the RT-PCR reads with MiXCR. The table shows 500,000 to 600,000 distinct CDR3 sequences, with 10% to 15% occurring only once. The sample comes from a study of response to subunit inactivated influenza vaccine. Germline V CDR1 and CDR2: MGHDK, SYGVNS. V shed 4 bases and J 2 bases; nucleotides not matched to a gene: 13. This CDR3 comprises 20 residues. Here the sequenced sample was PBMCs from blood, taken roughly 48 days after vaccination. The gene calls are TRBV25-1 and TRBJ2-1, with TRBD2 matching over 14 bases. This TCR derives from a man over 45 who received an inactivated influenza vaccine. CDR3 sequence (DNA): TGTGCCAGCAGTGTCCCTCCGGGGACTAGCGGGAGCTTCGCCTACAATGAGCAGTTCTTC. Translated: CASSVPPGTSGSFAYNEQFF. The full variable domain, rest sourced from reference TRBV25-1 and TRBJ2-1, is EADIYQTPRYLVIGTGKKITLECSQTMGHDKMYWYQQDPGMELHLIHYSYGVNSTEKGDLSSESTVSRIRTEHFPLTLESARPSHTSQYLCASSVPPGTSGSFAYNEQFFGPGTRLTVL.